The 18 T cell receptor beta chains presented below share a single source sample, sequenced in a study of CD8+ T cells in alopecia areata. Reverse transcribed after extraction, RNA yielded cDNA as the sequencing template. Only in-frame clones appear in the TCRdb table, and some are missing; sequencing was by immunoSEQ multiplex PCR. The top ten clones hold about 9% of a sample with around 100,000 clones, roughly 53% of them seen once. The sequenced sample consisted of CD4+ T cells sorted from blood. These receptors all come from a human donor in good health.

The CDR3 DNA is TGTGCCAGCAACTGGCAGGGTCTGTACTATGGCTACACCTTC. Its protein product is CASNWQGLYYGYTF. The chain joins TRBV2 to TRBJ1-2; perhaps TRBD1 as D (5 bases). This CDR3 has 14 amino acids. CDR1 is SNHLY, CDR2 FYNNEI, per germline. The germline V and J ends were trimmed by 7 bases and 3 bases, with 15 bases remaining between them.

This clone has just a few counts. The rearrangement joins TRBV7-2 to TRBJ1-2; D may be TRBD1 (5 bases). The CDR3 has 16 amino acids. The germline V gene has CDR1 SGHTA and CDR2 FQGNSA. Trimming removed 1 base at V and 3 bases at J, with 15 bases between. The CDR3 loop is CASSLDRAGRYYGYTF. The CDR3 DNA reads TGTGCCAGCAGCTTAGATCGGGCAGGGAGGTACTATGGCTACACCTTC.

The CDR3 is CASSRGTGDQYEQFF. CDR3 in DNA: TGTGCCAGCAGCCGAGGGACGGGTGACCAATACGAGCAGTTCTTC. This chain uses TRBV7-9 with TRBJ2-1; D assignment may be TRBD1 or TRBD2 (5 bases each). V lost 5 bases, J lost 10 bases, and 21 bases lay in between. There are 15 residues in the CDR3. Germline assignment: CDR1 SEHNR and CDR2 FQNEAQ (reference sequence).

This clone was seen more than once but under ten times. The V and J genes are TRBV7-2 and TRBJ2-7; no definite D call. CDR1 SGHTA and CDR2 FQGNSA come from the germline V gene. CDR3 length: 15 amino acids. V was shortened by 5 bases and J by 0 bases, with 14 bases between the two germline ends. CDR3 DNA sequence: TGTGCCAGCAGCACGAACCCCCTCAGCTCCTACGAGCAGTACTTC. As protein: CASSTNPLSSYEQYF.

This clone was observed a few times. The rearrangement links TRBV2 to TRBJ1-2, with TRBD1 matching over 7 bases. This CDR3 region has 15 residues. Germline CDR1 SNHLY, CDR2 FYNNEI. After removal of 4 bases from V and 1 base from J, the junction contained 6 bases not matched to a gene. The CDR3 DNA reads as TGTGCCAGCAGTGGCCGGGACAGTTTTAACTATGGCTACACCTTC. Residues: CASSGRDSFNYGYTF.

The chain carries TRBV11-2 and TRBJ2-7; D is perhaps TRBD1 or TRBD2 (5 bases each). V lost 1 base and J lost 2, with 21 bases in between. The CDR3 is 18 amino acids. Germline V lookup: CDR1 SGHAT, CDR2 FQNNGV. CDR3 sequence: CASSLVADFGTVAYEQYF. CDR3 sequence (DNA): TGTGCCAGCAGCTTAGTCGCGGATTTCGGGACCGTCGCCTACGAGCAGTACTTC.

The CDR3 bases are TGCGCCAGCAGCCATGGTGCGAACACCGGGGAGCTGTTTTTT. Amino acid sequence: CASSHGANTGELFF. The V gene is TRBV4-3, the J gene TRBJ2-2; no reliable D call. V lost 3 bases, J lost 0 bases, and 5 bases lay in between. Germline V gives CDR1 LGHNA, CDR2 YSLEER. The CDR3 covers 14 residues.

The chain has TRBV29-1 and TRBJ1-3; D gene unclear. Germline V lookup: CDR1 SQVTM, CDR2 ANQGSEA. This CDR3 has 11 amino acids. The CDR3 DNA follows: TGCAACATTCTAGCTGGAAACACCATATATTTT. The encoded protein is CNILAGNTIYF.

This clone was picked up a small number of times. The chain employs TRBV29-1 and TRBJ2-3; weak D call: TRBD2 (6 bases). This CDR3 region has 15 residues. In germline, CDR1 is SQVTM, CDR2 ANQGSEA. Trimming removed 6 bases at V and 1 base at J, with 17 bases between. The CDR3 DNA follows: TGCAGCGTCTGTTCCCCAGCGGGCCGCACAGATACGCAGTATTTT. It encodes CSVCSPAGRTDTQYF.

This clone occurred once. V gene TRBV2 combines with J gene TRBJ2-3; 8 bases are shared with TRBD2. The V and J ends lost 3 bases and 5 bases, in that order; junction bases with no gene match: 4. The germline V gene has CDR1 SNHLY and CDR2 FYNNEI. This CDR3 contains 14 residues. In nucleotides, the CDR3 is TGTGCCAGCAGTGATAGCGGGGTAGTAGATACGCAGTATTTT. Translating it yields CASSDSGVVDTQYF. Full variable domain (outside the CDR3, taken from reference TRBV2 and TRBJ2-3): EPEVTQTPSHQVTQMGQEVILRCVPISNHLYFYWYRQILGQKVEFLVSFYNNEISEKSEIFDDQFSVERPDGSNFTLKIRSTKLEDSAMYFCASSDSGVVDTQYFGPGTRLTVL.

The rearrangement joins TRBV6-5 to TRBJ1-5; D remains ambiguous. The CDR3 sequence is 15 residues long. Trimming removed 8 bases from V and 5 bases from J, with 19 bases in between. CDR1 is MNHEY, CDR2 SVGAGI, per germline. CDR3 region: CASGLTAGVHQPQHF. CDR3 DNA sequence: TGTGCCAGCGGACTCACGGCAGGCGTCCATCAGCCCCAGCATTTT.

The chain combines TRBV2 with TRBJ2-7; D unclear. The CDR3 runs to 14 residues. Looked up from germline, CDR1 is SNHLY and CDR2 is FYNNEI. Trimming took 2 bases from V and 5 from J, leaving 13 bases between them. The CDR3 DNA is TGTGCCAGCAGTGAACGTGGACCCGCCAACGAGCAGTACTTC. Its protein product is CASSERGPANEQYF.

This chain connects TRBV4-3 to TRBJ1-5, with D perhaps TRBD1 (5 bases). The V gene lost 0 bases and the J gene lost 3 bases, with 12 bases spanning the gap. Germline values: CDR1 LGHNA, CDR2 YSLEER. The CDR3 sequence is 16 residues long. As DNA, the CDR3 is TGCGCCAGCAGCCAAGAGATAGGGGTCCCCAATCAGCCCCAGCATTTT. Translating it yields CASSQEIGVPNQPQHF.

V and J are TRBV5-6 and TRBJ2-5; 7 nucleotides line up with TRBD1. The germline V gene encodes CDR1 SGHDT and CDR2 YYEEEE. The CDR3 is 17 amino acids. The V and J ends lost 1 base and 1 base, in that order; junction bases with no gene match: 10. Written as DNA, the CDR3 is TGTGCCAGCAGCTTGAAAGGGGGCGGGCCCTCCCAAGAGACCCAGTACTTC. As protein: CASSLKGGGPSQETQYF.

The chain recombines TRBV29-1 with TRBJ2-7; TRBD2 aligns across 8 bases. Germline V gene sequence: CDR1 SQVTM, CDR2 ANQGSEA. The CDR3 loop spans 12 amino acids. J gave up 4 bases and V 7 bases, and 6 bases lay outside the gene matches. In DNA, the CDR3 is TGCAGCGGATCGCGGGGGGATTACGAGCAGTACTTC. It is translated as CSGSRGDYEQYF.

The gene calls are TRBV11-2 and TRBJ2-7, with 11 nucleotides matching TRBD1. This CDR3 is built from 15 residues. J gave up 7 bases and V 4 bases, and 9 bases lay outside the gene matches. The germline CDR1 and CDR2 sequences are SGHAT and FQNNGV. CDR3 DNA: TGTGCCAGCAGCTCAGGACAGGGGGCTAGGAGAGAGCAGTACTTC. Translation gives CASSSGQGARREQYF.

This CDR3 is CASSQEAGGTQYF. The DNA of the CDR3 is TGCGCCAGCAGCCAAGAGGCAGGCGGGACGCAGTATTTT. The chain is built from TRBV4-3 and TRBJ2-3; D may be TRBD2 (5 bases). The CDR3 consists of 13 residues. CDR1 and CDR2 from the germline V gene are LGHNA and YSLEER. Trimming removed 0 bases at V and 9 bases at J, with 10 bases between.

V usage is TRBV7-2 and J usage is TRBJ2-1, with D perhaps TRBD1 or TRBD2 (5 bases each). The V gene's germline CDR1 is SGHTA and CDR2 FQGNSA. V was pared by 5 bases and J by 1 base, with 15 bases between. The CDR3 length is 16 residues. This CDR3 reads CASSRTGTLSYNEQFF. CDR3 in DNA: TGTGCCAGCAGCCGAACCGGGACCCTATCCTACAATGAGCAGTTCTTC.